This T cell receptor (beta chain) was recovered during a study of T cell responses to AZD1222 COVID-19 vaccine. Trimming stripped 1 base from V and 5 bases from J, with 10 bases between. Germline CDR1 and CDR2: SGHRS and YFSETQ. The CDR3 length is 13 residues. Assay used: immunoSEQ multiplex PCR; TCRdb lists only in-frame clones, some missing. Here the sample spans some 200,000 clones, about 90% being singletons. Concerning this clone: The antigen is not known.

Study results and caveats: The donors showed a predominance of white British ancestry and of females, with possible underestimation of clonal diversity.

The V gene is TRBV5-1, the J gene TRBJ2-7; a weak D match, TRBD1 (6 bases). The sequences come from peripheral blood, collected on day 0 of AZD1222 vaccination. This receptor was obtained from an adult in good health. The CDR3 sequence is CASSLYRTDEQYF. The CDR3 bases are TGCGCCAGCAGCTTGTATCGGACAGACGAGCAGTACTTC.